One T cell receptor beta chain is described in this entry. The antigen is not known. Germline V lookup: CDR1 SGHNT, CDR2 YENEEA. The CDR3 is 11 amino acids. CDR3-region Arm-PCR and iRepertoire HTBI primers produced the TCR beta libraries. Each CDR3 protein gets one entry after TCRdb re-called the multiplex PCR reads with MiXCR. The sample includes over 350,000 distinct CDR3 sequences, less than 25% of them seen just once. Time point indicated: persistent/refractory GD, antithyroid drugs over 5 years with positive TRAb. Extracted PBMC RNA gave rise to the TCR library. As collected, the peripheral blood samples measured around 9 milliliters each and went into EDTA tubes. The data stem from a study of regulatory T cells in long-lasting Graves disease. Notes on the study in general: Whereas new patients shared roughly 910 public clonotypes, persistent patients shared more, at about 2,500.

The starting material was peripheral blood mononuclear cells (PBMCs), obtained when the disease was refractory, from a patient treated with antithyroid drugs. The TCR comes from a female donor with Graves disease. The chain carries TRBV11-3 and TRBJ2-5; TRBD1 might be the D (6 bases). The J call may be incorrect, as the DNA end agrees better with TRBJ2-1. The CDR3 bases are TGTGCCAGCAGTCAGGGGTCTGAGCAGTTCTTC. Protein product: CASSQGSEQFF.